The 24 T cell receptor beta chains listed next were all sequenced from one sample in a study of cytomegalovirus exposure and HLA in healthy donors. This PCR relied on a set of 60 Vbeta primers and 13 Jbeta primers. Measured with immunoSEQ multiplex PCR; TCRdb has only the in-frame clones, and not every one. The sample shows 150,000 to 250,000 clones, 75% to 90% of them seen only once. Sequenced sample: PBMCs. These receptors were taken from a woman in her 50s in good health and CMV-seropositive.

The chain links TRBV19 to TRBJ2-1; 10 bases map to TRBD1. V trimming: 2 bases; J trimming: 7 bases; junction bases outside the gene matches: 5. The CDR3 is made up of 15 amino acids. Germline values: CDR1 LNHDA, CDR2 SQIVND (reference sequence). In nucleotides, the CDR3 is TGTGCCAGTAGTATACCCGGGACAGGGGTGAATGAGCAGTTCTTC. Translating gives CASSIPGTGVNEQFF.

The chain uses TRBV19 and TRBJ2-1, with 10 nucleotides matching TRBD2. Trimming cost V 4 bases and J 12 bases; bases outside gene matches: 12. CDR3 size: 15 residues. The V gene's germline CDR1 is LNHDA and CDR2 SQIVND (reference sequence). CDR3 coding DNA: TGTGCCAGTAGTACCCTGGGAGCGGGAGGGCCAGGGCAGTTCTTC. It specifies CASSTLGAGGPGQFF.

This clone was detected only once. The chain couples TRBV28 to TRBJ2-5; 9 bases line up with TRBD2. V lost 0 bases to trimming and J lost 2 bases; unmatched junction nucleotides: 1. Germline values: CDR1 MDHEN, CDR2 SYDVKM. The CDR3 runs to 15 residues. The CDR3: CASSLWLAGQETQYF. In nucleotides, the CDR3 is TGTGCCAGCAGTTTATGGCTAGCGGGGCAAGAGACCCAGTACTTC. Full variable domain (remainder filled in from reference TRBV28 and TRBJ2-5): DVKVTQSSRYLVKRTGEKVFLECVQDMDHENMFWYRQDPGLGLRLIYFSYDVKMKEKGDIPEGYSVSREKKERFSLILESASTNQTSMYLCASSLWLAGQETQYFGPGTRLLVL.

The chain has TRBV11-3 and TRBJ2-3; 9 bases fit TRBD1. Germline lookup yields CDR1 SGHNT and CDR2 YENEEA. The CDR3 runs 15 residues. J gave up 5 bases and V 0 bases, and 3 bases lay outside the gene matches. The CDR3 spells CASSLDPDRGDTQYF. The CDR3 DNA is TGTGCCAGCAGCTTAGACCCGGACAGGGGAGATACGCAGTATTTT.

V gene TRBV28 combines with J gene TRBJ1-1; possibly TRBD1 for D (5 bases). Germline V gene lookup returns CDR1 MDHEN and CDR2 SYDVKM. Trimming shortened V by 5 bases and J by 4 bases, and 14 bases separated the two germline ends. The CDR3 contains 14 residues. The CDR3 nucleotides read TGTGCCAGCAGTCCGGGGGGAGATGGCACTGAAGCTTTCTTT. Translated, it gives CASSPGGDGTEAFF.

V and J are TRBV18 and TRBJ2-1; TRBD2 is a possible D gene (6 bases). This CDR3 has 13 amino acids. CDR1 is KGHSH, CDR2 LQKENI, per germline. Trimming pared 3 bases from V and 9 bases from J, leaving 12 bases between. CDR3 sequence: CASSPGLSTEQFF. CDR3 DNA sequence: TGTGCCAGCTCACCCGGACTATCAACTGAGCAGTTCTTC.

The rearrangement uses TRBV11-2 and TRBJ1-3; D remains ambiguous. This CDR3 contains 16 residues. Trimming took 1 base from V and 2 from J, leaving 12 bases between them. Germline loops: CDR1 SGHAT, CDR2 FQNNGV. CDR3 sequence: CASSLVWRGPGNTIYF. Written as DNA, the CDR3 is TGTGCCAGCAGCTTAGTTTGGAGAGGGCCTGGAAACACCATATATTTT. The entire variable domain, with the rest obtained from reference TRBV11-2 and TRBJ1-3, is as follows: EAGVAQSPRYKIIEKRQSVAFWCNPISGHATLYWYQQILGQGPKLLIQFQNNGVVDDSQLPKDRFSAERLKGVDSTLKIQPAKLEDSAVYLCASSLVWRGPGNTIYFGEGSWLTVV.

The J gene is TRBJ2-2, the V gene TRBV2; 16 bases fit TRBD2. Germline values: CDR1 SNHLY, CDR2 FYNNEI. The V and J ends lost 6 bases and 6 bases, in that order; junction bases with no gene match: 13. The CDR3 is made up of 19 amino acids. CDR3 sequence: CASSKTGGTSGGDAGELFF. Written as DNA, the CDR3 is TGTGCCAGCAGCAAGACAGGGGGGACTAGCGGGGGGGACGCCGGGGAGCTGTTTTTT.

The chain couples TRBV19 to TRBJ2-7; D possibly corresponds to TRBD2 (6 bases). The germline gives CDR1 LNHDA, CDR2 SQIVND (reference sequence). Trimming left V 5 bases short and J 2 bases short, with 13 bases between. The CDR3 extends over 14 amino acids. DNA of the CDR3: TGTGCCAGTAGTTCACGGGAGCCGACCTACGAGCAGTACTTC. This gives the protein CASSSREPTYEQYF.

The CDR3 DNA reads TGTGCCAGCAGCTTGCAGGGGGCGAAGGGCTACACCTTC. Translation: CASSLQGAKGYTF. The chain employs TRBV5-6 and TRBJ1-2, with TRBD1 identical over 8 bases. Germline V CDR1 and CDR2: SGHDT, YYEEEE. V shed 1 base, J shed 8 bases, and the junction held 4 bases outside the gene matches. The CDR3 is 13 residues long.

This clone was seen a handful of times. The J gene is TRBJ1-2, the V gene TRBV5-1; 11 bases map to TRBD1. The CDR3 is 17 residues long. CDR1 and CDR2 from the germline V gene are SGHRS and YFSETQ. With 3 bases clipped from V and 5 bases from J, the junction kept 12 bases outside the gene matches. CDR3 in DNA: TGCGCCAGCAGCTCCGGACAGGGGGCTCGTTCGGGTTATGGCTACACCTTC. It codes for CASSSGQGARSGYGYTF.

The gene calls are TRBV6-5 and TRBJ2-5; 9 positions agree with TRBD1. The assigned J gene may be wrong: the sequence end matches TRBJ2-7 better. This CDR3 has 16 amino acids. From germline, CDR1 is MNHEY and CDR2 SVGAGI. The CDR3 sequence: CASSYSTPGQGYEQYF. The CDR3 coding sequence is TGTGCCAGCAGTTACTCCACCCCGGGACAGGGATACGAGCAGTACTTC.

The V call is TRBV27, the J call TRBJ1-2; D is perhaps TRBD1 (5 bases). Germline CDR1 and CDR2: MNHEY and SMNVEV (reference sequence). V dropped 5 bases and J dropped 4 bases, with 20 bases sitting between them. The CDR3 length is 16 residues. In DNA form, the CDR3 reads TGTGCCAGCAGTCAAGATGGGGGGATAATAGGCTATGGCTACACCTTC. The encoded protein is CASSQDGGIIGYGYTF.

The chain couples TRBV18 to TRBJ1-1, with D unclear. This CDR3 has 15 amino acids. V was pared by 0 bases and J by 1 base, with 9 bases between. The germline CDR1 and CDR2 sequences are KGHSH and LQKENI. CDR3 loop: CASSPPRKSNTEAFF. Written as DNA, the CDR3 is TGTGCCAGCTCACCACCGAGGAAATCGAACACTGAAGCTTTCTTT.

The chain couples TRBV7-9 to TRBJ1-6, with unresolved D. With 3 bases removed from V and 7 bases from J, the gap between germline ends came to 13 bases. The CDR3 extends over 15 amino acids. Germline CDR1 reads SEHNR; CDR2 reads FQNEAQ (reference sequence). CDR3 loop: CASSFQEGGNSPLHF. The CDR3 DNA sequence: TGTGCCAGCAGCTTTCAGGAGGGAGGCAATTCACCCCTCCACTTT.

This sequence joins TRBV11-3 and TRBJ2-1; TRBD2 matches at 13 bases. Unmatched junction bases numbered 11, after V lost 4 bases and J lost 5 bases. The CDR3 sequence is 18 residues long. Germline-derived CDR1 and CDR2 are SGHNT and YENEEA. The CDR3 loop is CASSSSGLAGEGDNEQFF. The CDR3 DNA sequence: TGTGCCAGCAGCTCAAGCGGACTAGCGGGAGAGGGGGACAATGAGCAGTTCTTC. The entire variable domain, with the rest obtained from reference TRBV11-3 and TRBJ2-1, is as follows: EAGVVQSPRYKIIEKKQPVAFWCNPISGHNTLYWYLQNLGQGPELLIRYENEEAVDDSQLPKDRFSAERLKGVDSTLKIQPAELGDSAVYLCASSSSGLAGEGDNEQFFGPGTRLTVL.

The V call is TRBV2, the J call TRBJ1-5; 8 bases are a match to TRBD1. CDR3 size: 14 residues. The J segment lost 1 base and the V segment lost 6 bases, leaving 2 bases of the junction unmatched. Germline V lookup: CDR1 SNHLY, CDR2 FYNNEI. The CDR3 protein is CASRTGVSNQPQHF. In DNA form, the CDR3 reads TGTGCCAGCAGGACAGGGGTCAGCAATCAGCCCCAGCATTTT.

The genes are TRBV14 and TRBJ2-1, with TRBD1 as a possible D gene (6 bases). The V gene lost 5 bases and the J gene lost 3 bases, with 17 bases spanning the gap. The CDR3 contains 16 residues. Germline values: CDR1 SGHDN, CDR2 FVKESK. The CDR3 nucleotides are TGTGCCAGCAGCAGGTGGCGGCAGGGGATCTACAATGAGCAGTTCTTC. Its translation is CASSRWRQGIYNEQFF.

As DNA, the CDR3 is TGTGCCAGCAGCCCCGGACTAGCGCGGAACACCGGGGAGCTGTTTTTT. Its protein is CASSPGLARNTGELFF. The J gene is TRBJ2-2, the V gene TRBV7-2, with 9 bases lining up with TRBD2. The V segment lost 5 bases and the J segment 1 base; nucleotides outside the gene matches: 5. CDR1 and CDR2 (germline): SGHTA, FQGNSA. The length of the CDR3 is 16 residues.

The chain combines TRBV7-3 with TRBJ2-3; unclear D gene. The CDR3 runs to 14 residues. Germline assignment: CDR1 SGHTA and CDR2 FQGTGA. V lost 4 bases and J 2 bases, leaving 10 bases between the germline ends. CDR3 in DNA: TGTGCCAGCAGCTCGTACCCAGTCACAGATACGCAGTATTTT. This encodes CASSSYPVTDTQYF.

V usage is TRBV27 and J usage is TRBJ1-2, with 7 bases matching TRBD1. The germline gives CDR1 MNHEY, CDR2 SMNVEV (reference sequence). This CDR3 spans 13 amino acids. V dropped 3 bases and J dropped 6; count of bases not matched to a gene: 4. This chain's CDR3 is CASSFDRADGYTF. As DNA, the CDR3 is TGTGCCAGCAGTTTTGACAGGGCGGATGGCTACACCTTC.

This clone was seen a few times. The CDR3 region has the DNA TGTGCCAGCAGTTACTCGGCAGGGGACACTGAAGCTTTCTTT. It is translated as CASSYSAGDTEAFF. The rearrangement uses TRBV6-5 and TRBJ1-1; the D gene is possibly TRBD1 (6 bases). V was shortened by 0 bases and J by 3 bases, with 8 bases between the two germline ends. The CDR3 has 14 residues. Germline CDR1 and CDR2: MNHEY and SVGAGI.

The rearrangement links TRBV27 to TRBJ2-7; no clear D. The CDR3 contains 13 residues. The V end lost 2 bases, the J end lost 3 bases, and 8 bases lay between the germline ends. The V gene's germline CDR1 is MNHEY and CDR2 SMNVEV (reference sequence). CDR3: CASSLGHDYEQYF. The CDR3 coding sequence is TGTGCCAGCAGTTTAGGGCACGACTACGAGCAGTACTTC.

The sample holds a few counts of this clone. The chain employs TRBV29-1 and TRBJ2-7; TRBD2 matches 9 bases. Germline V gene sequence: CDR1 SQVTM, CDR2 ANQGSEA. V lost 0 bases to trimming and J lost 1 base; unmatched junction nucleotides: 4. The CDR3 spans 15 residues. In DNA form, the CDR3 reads TGCAGCGTTGAAGATTCGACTAGCGGATCCTACGAGCAGTACTTC. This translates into CSVEDSTSGSYEQYF.